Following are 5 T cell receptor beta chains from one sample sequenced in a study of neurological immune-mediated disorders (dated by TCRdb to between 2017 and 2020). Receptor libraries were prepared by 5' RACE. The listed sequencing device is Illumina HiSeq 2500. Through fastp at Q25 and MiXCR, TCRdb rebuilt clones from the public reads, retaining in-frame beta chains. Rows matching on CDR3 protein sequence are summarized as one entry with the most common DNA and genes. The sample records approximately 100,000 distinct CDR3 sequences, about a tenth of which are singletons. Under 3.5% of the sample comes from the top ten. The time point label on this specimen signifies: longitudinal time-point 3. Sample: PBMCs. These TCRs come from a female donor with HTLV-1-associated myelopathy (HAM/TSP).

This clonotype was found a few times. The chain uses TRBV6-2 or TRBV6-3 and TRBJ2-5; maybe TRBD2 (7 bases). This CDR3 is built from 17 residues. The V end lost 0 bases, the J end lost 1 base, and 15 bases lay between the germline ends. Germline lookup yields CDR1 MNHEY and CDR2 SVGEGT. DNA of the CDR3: TGTGCCAGCAGTTACTCGGCCATCCGGGGGGCCCAAGAGACCCAGTACTTC. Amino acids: CASSYSAIRGAQETQYF.

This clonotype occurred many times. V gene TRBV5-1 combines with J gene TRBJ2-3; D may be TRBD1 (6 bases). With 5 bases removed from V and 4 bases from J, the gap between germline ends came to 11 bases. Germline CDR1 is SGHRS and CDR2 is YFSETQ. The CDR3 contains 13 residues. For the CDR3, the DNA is TGCGCCAGCAGTCAGGGGTTCGCAGATACGCAGTATTTT. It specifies CASSQGFADTQYF.

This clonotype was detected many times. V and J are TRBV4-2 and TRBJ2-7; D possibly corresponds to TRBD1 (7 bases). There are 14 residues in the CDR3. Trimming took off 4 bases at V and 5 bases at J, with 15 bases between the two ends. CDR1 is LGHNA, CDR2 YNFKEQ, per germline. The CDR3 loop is CASSPRQGGDEQYF. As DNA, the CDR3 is TGTGCCAGCAGCCCCCGACAGGGAGGCGACGAGCAGTACTTC.

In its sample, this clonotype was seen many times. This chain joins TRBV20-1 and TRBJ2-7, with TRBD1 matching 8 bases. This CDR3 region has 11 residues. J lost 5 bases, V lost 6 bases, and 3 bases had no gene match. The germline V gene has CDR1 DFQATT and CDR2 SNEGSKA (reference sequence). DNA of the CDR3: TGCAGTGCACAGGACAGGGACGAGCAGTACTTC. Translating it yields CSAQDRDEQYF.

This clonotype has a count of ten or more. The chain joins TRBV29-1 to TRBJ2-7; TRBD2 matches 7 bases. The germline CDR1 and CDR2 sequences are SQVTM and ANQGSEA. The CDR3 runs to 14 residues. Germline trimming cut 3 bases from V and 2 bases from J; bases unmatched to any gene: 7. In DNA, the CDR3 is TGCAGCGTTGAGGGGGGAGGGAGGCCCTACGAGCAGTACTTC. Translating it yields CSVEGGGRPYEQYF.